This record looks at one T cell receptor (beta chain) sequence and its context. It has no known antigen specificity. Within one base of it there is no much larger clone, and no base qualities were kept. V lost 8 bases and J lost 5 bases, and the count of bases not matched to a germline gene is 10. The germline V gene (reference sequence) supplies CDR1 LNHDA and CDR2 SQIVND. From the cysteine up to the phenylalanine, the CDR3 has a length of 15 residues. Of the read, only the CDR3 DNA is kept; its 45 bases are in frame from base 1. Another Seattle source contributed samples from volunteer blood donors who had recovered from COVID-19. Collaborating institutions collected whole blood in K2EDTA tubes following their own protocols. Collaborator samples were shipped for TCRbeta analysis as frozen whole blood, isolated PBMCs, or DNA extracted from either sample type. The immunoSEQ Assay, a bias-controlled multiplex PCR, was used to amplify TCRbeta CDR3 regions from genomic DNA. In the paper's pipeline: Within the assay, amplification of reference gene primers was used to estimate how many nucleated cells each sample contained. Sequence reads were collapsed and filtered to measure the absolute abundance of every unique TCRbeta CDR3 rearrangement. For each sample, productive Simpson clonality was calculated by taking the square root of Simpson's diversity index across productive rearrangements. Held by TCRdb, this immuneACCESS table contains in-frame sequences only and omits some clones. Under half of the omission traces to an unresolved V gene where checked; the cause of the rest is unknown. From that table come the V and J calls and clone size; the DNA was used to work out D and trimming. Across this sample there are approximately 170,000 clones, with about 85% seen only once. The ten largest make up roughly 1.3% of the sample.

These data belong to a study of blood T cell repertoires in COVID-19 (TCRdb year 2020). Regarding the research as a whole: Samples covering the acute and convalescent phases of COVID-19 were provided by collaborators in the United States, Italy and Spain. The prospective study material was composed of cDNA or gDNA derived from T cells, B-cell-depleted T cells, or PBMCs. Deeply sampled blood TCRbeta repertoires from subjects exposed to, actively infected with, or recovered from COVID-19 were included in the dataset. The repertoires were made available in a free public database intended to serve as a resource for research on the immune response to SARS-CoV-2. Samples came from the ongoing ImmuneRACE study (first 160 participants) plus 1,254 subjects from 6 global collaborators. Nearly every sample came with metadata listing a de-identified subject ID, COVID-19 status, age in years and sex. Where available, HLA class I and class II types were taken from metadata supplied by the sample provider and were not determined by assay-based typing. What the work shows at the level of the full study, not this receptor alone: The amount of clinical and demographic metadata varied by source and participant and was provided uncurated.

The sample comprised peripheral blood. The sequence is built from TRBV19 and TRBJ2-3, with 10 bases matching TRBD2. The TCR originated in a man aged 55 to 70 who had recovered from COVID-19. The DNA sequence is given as TGTGCCAGTGGGGATAGCGGGGGGTTAGTAGATACGCAGTATTTT. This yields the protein CASGDSGGLVDTQYF.